One and the same sample provided the 6 T cell receptor beta chains below, sequenced in a study of PD-1 blockade in mismatch repair-deficient tumors. The protocol was immunoSEQ multiplex PCR, while the TCRdb copy is restricted to in-frame clones and leaves out a portion. The sample holds about 66,000 clones; around 80% are singletons and the top ten take nearly 5.5%. This sample comprised peripheral blood, obtained 2 weeks after starting pembrolizumab. The receptors derive from an adult with mismatch repair-deficient cancer.

This clone was counted a single time. This chain joins TRBV7-3 and TRBJ2-1, with D perhaps given as TRBD1 or TRBD2 (6 bases each). V lost 6 bases, J lost 0 bases, and 12 bases lay in between. CDR1 is SGHTA, CDR2 FQGTGA, per germline. The CDR3 spans 15 residues. The CDR3 DNA reads TGTGCCAGCAGACTGGGGGGCGACTCCTACAATGAGCAGTTCTTC. Its protein is CASRLGGDSYNEQFF.

This chain uses TRBV6-1 with TRBJ1-4, with a weak D call TRBD1 (5 bases). V was clipped by 4 bases and J by 9 bases, with 12 bases between them. Looked up from germline, CDR1 is MNHNS and CDR2 is SASEGT. This CDR3 is built from 13 residues. CDR3 sequence (DNA): TGTGCCAGCAGTGTTACCGGGACCCAAAAACTGTTTTTT. This encodes CASSVTGTQKLFF.

This rearrangement joins TRBV6-6 to TRBJ2-1, with a possible D match to TRBD2 (6 bases). The CDR3 is 14 amino acids. V was trimmed by 4 bases and J by 6 bases, leaving 13 bases between them. Germline CDR1 reads MNHNY; CDR2 reads SVGAGI (reference sequence). The DNA for the CDR3 is TGTGCCAGCAGTTCGGGGACGGGGGTCAATGAGCAGTTCTTC. Its translation: CASSSGTGVNEQFF.

This rearrangement joins TRBV4-2 to TRBJ1-5; no clear D. The CDR3 runs to 15 residues. The germline V gene encodes CDR1 LGHNA and CDR2 YNFKEQ. V lost 0 bases and J lost 0, with 6 bases in between. This CDR3 reads CASSQEYYSNQPQHF. CDR3 in DNA: TGTGCCAGCAGCCAAGAATATTATAGCAATCAGCCCCAGCATTTT.

The gene calls are TRBV5-8 and TRBJ2-6, with a possible D match to TRBD2 (6 bases). V was pared by 4 bases and J by 0 bases, with 17 bases between. CDR1 and CDR2 (germline): SGHTS, YDEGEE. The CDR3 extends over 18 amino acids. In DNA form, the CDR3 reads TGTGCCAGCAGCCTGATCGCGGGGTGGGCCTCTGGGGCCAACGTCCTGACTTTC. It yields the protein CASSLIAGWASGANVLTF.

The V call is TRBV6-1, the J call TRBJ2-1; D unresolved. V was clipped by 9 bases and J by 5 bases, with 14 bases between them. Germline lookup yields CDR1 MNHNS and CDR2 SASEGT. The CDR3 extends over 13 amino acids. The CDR3 nucleotides are TGTGCCAGTAGAACCTTTACAGACAATGAGCAGTTCTTC. Protein: CASRTFTDNEQFF.